These 25 T cell receptor beta chains share one sample of origin, sequenced in a study of CD8+CD57+ T cells in acquired aplastic anemia. Patients chosen for sequencing had shown CD8+CD57+ cell expansion by flow cytometry. Profiles of TCR beta VDJ and CDR3 were generated from a genomic DNA template. A single record per CDR3 protein comes from TCRdb applying MiXCR to the reads. This table holds about 180,000 distinct CDR3 sequences, 63% found once. Source material: sorted CD4+, CD8+, or CD8+CD57+ T cells (not recorded which) from PBMCs. The receptor source for this set is a human donor with aplastic anemia.

This clonotype was observed a single time. This chain uses TRBV19 with TRBJ2-7, with D unclear. Germline V gene lookup returns CDR1 LNHDA and CDR2 SQIVND (reference sequence). This CDR3 is 15 amino acids long. V lost 2 bases, J lost 0 bases, and 11 bases lay in between. The CDR3 DNA is TGTGCCAGTAGTATATCCCCCGAGAGCTCCTACGAGCAGTACTTC. Translation gives CASSISPESSYEQYF.

The chain employs TRBV20-1 and TRBJ1-2; no clear D gene. The CDR3 runs to 11 residues. Trimming pared 3 bases from V and 5 bases from J, leaving 7 bases between. CDR1 and CDR2 (germline): DFQATT, SNEGSKA (reference sequence). CDR3 in amino acids: CSASRSYGYTF. The CDR3 DNA is TGCAGTGCTAGCAGATCATATGGCTACACCTTC.

In its sample, this clonotype was seen a few times. Given a much more abundant clone one base away, this may be a read error. It is likely a read error, because the conserved phenylalanine at the end of the CDR3 is missing. The V call is TRBV30, the J call TRBJ1-6; D is ambiguous. The V end was cut by 2 bases, the J end by 6 bases, with 11 bases between. CDR3 length: 14 residues. Germline V gene sequence: CDR1 GTSNPN, CDR2 SVGIG (reference sequence). CDR3 bases: TGTGCCTGGAGTCTGGGGATGGGTAATTCACCCCTCCACCTT. Translating gives CAWSLGMGNSPLHL.

The CDR3 loop is CASSLDRGRFEKLFF. CDR3 in DNA: TGTGCCAGCAGCCTGGACAGGGGGCGGTTTGAAAAACTGTTTTTT. The V gene is TRBV5-6, the J gene TRBJ1-4; 11 bases fit TRBD1. Germline CDR1 and CDR2: SGHDT and YYEEEE. The CDR3 has 15 amino acids. Trimming cost V 4 bases and J 7 bases; bases outside gene matches: 6.

On this clonotype: The junction departs from the called germline gene at one end, perhaps through a read error. J is TRBJ1-2 and V is TRBV10-3, with D perhaps TRBD1 (6 bases). Per the germline V gene, CDR1 is ENHRY and CDR2 is SYGVKD. This CDR3 region has 15 residues. CDR3 loop: CASSKQGWGDYGYTF. The CDR3 region has the DNA TGTGCCAGCAGTAAACAGGGTTGGGGCGACTATGGCTACACCTTC.

The V gene is TRBV19, the J gene TRBJ2-7, with 11 bases matching TRBD1. Losses at the gene ends were 6 bases for V and 4 bases for J; bases not matched to a gene: 2. The CDR3 covers 13 residues. Per the germline V gene, CDR1 is LNHDA and CDR2 is SQIVND (reference sequence). CDR3 in amino acids: CASRDRGQYEQYF. Here the CDR3 DNA reads TGTGCCAGTAGGGACAGGGGGCAATACGAGCAGTACTTC. The variable domain in full, completed from reference TRBV19 and TRBJ2-7, reads DGGITQSPKYLFRKEGQNVTLSCEQNLNHDAMYWYRQDPGQGLRLIYYSQIVNDFQKGDIAEGYSVSREKKESFPLTVTSAQKNPTAFYLCASRDRGQYEQYFGPGTRLTVT.

The V call is TRBV10-3, the J call TRBJ2-7; 15 bases map to TRBD2. J was trimmed by 9 bases and V by 9 bases; bases with no gene match: 15. CDR3 size: 16 residues. Looked up from germline, CDR1 is ENHRY and CDR2 is SYGVKD. The DNA of the CDR3 is TGTGCCATTGAAACTTCCGCAGGACTAGCGGGAGGGGCGCAGTACTTC. Translating it yields CAIETSAGLAGGAQYF.

The chain uses TRBV20-1 and TRBJ2-1; 8 bases match TRBD2. This CDR3 has 14 residues. Germline V gene sequence: CDR1 DFQATT, CDR2 SNEGSKA (reference sequence). V was pared by 7 bases and J by 1 base, with 6 bases of the junction left unmatched. CDR3 DNA sequence: TGCAGTGTCCCCGGACTAGCATCCTACAATGAGCAGTTCTTC. Translation gives CSVPGLASYNEQFF.

A word on this clonotype: The CDR3 end shows no conserved phenylalanine or tryptophan, and so a read error is likely. J is TRBJ2-2 and V is TRBV2; TRBD2 might be the D (6 bases). Trimming took off 5 bases at V and 5 bases at J, with 15 bases between the two ends. CDR1 is SNHLY and CDR2 is FYNNEI in the germline V gene. The CDR3 has 15 amino acids. CDR3 in amino acids: CASSLGGLQTGELFL. CDR3 coding DNA: TGTGCCAGCAGTTTAGGAGGGCTCCAAACCGGGGAGCTGTTTCTT.

This clonotype was recorded at least ten times. The V and J genes are TRBV2 and TRBJ1-6; a possible D gene is TRBD1 (6 bases). Per germline, CDR1 SNHLY and CDR2 FYNNEI. The CDR3 consists of 17 residues. Trimming removed 3 bases from V and 10 bases from J, with 22 bases in between. Here the CDR3 reads CASSEGWRGAKVSPLHF. The CDR3 nucleotides are TGTGCCAGCAGTGAGGGGTGGCGGGGGGCGAAAGTATCACCCCTCCACTTT. The full variable domain, rest sourced from reference TRBV2 and TRBJ1-6, is EPEVTQTPSHQVTQMGQEVILRCVPISNHLYFYWYRQILGQKVEFLVSFYNNEISEKSEIFDDQFSVERPDGSNFTLKIRSTKLEDSAMYFCASSEGWRGAKVSPLHFGNGTRLTVT.

A few counts support this clonotype. This chain's CDR3 is CASSESRLASYEQYF. The CDR3 region has the DNA TGCGCCAGCAGTGAGTCCAGGCTAGCATCGTACGAGCAGTACTTC. The chain combines TRBV10-2 with TRBJ2-7; possible D gene TRBD2, 5 bases. With 0 bases removed from V and 4 bases from J, the gap between germline ends came to 13 bases. Germline CDR1 WSHSY, CDR2 SAAADI. This CDR3 has 15 residues.

This clonotype was found many times. The CDR3 DNA sequence: TGCGCCAGCAGCCTATACAGGGGGAATCAGCCCCAGCATTTT. Amino acid sequence: CASSLYRGNQPQHF. The rearrangement uses TRBV4-1 and TRBJ1-5; 8 bases match TRBD1. Germline V CDR1 and CDR2: MGHRA, YSYEKL. The CDR3 is made up of 14 amino acids. V dropped 4 bases and J dropped 4; count of bases not matched to a gene: 3.

In this sample, this clonotype turned up a few times. This chain connects TRBV5-5 to TRBJ1-1; no reliable D call. This CDR3 comprises 13 residues. CDR1 is SGHKS, CDR2 YYEKEE, per germline (reference sequence). Trimming took 2 bases from V and 1 from J, leaving 6 bases between them. The CDR3 sequence is CASSFDWNTEAFF. In DNA, the CDR3 is TGTGCCAGCAGCTTCGACTGGAACACTGAAGCTTTCTTT.

This chain connects TRBV20-1 to TRBJ1-2, with D hard to call. V lost 3 bases and J lost 6, with 11 bases in between. CDR3 length: 12 amino acids. Germline values: CDR1 DFQATT, CDR2 SNEGSKA (reference sequence). CDR3 in amino acids: CSAREYLDGYTF. The CDR3 DNA reads as TGCAGTGCTAGGGAGTACCTCGATGGCTACACCTTC.

This clonotype was observed many times. The V call is TRBV2, the J call TRBJ1-3, with D hard to call. V lost 2 bases and J 0 bases, leaving 8 bases between the germline ends. CDR1 is SNHLY, CDR2 FYNNEI, per germline. This CDR3 is 15 amino acids long. The CDR3 reads CASSETLDSGNTIYF. CDR3 bases: TGTGCCAGCAGTGAAACTCTGGACTCTGGAAACACCATATATTTT. Full variable domain (outside the CDR3, taken from reference TRBV2 and TRBJ1-3): EPEVTQTPSHQVTQMGQEVILRCVPISNHLYFYWYRQILGQKVEFLVSFYNNEISEKSEIFDDQFSVERPDGSNFTLKIRSTKLEDSAMYFCASSETLDSGNTIYFGEGSWLTVV.

This clonotype was observed a handful of times. The rearrangement uses TRBV12-3 or TRBV12-4 and TRBJ2-7; 8 positions match TRBD1. The CDR3 loop spans 14 amino acids. Trimming removed 0 bases from V and 7 bases from J; junction bases left unmatched: 5. CDR3 residues: CASSLAGTGGEQYF. CDR3 DNA: TGTGCCAGCAGTTTAGCCGGGACAGGTGGGGAGCAGTACTTC.

The chain uses TRBV29-1 and TRBJ1-2; D is ambiguous. This CDR3 comprises 12 residues. The V end lost 4 bases, the J end lost 6 bases, and 12 bases lay between the germline ends. Germline-derived CDR1 and CDR2 are SQVTM and ANQGSEA. The CDR3 coding sequence is TGCAGCGTTGCTCCGATGGAGGATGGCTACACCTTC. Translating gives CSVAPMEDGYTF.

This clonotype was picked up many times. The chain employs TRBV29-1 and TRBJ1-2, with 9 bases fitting TRBD1. CDR1 is SQVTM and CDR2 is ANQGSEA in the germline V gene. V shed 3 bases, J shed 4 bases, and the junction held 3 bases outside the gene matches. The CDR3 totals 13 residues. In DNA form, the CDR3 reads TGCAGCGTTGAGGGACAGGGATTCTATGGCTACACCTTC. It specifies CSVEGQGFYGYTF.

The chain employs TRBV7-3 and TRBJ2-2, with 8 bases identical to TRBD1. V lost 3 bases, J lost 5 bases, and 5 bases stayed unmatched. Germline V gives CDR1 SGHTA, CDR2 FQGTGA. The CDR3 covers 15 residues. The CDR3 DNA reads TGTGCCAGCAGCTTGGGACAGGTCCCAACCGGGGAGCTGTTTTTT. Encoded protein: CASSLGQVPTGELFF.

This chain uses TRBV2 with TRBJ1-5; no definite D call. Per the germline V gene, CDR1 is SNHLY and CDR2 is FYNNEI. V shed 7 bases and J shed 8 bases, with 12 bases lying between them. The CDR3 runs to 12 residues. CDR3 DNA sequence: TGTGCCAGCAAAGGGTATAGGGAGCCCCAGCATTTT. Its protein is CASKGYREPQHF.

This clonotype was found many times. The chain couples TRBV11-2 to TRBJ2-1, with TRBD2 as a possible D gene (7 bases). V was pared by 5 bases and J by 9 bases, with 20 bases between. From germline, CDR1 is SGHAT and CDR2 FQNNGV. The CDR3 contains 15 residues. The CDR3 loop is CASSPGWGGAGEQFF. Written as DNA, the CDR3 is TGTGCCAGCAGCCCCGGTTGGGGGGGGGCGGGTGAGCAGTTCTTC.

The V gene is TRBV9, the J gene TRBJ1-6, with D maybe TRBD1 (5 bases). The CDR3 covers 16 residues. Between the trimmed V and J ends, which lost 3 bases and 7 bases, there was a span of 17 bases. Germline CDR1 SGDLS, CDR2 YYNGEE. The chain's CDR3 is CASSALNGTANSPLHF. DNA for the CDR3: TGTGCCAGCAGCGCCCTGAACGGGACGGCAAATTCACCCCTCCACTTT.

A few counts support this clonotype. V is TRBV7-2 and J is TRBJ2-5; tentatively, D is TRBD1 or TRBD2 (5 bases each). V lost 3 bases to trimming and J lost 2 bases, with 10 bases between them. This CDR3 has 14 residues. CDR1 and CDR2 (germline): SGHTA, FQGNSA. CDR3 DNA: TGTGCCAGCAGCTTGGGGACGGGGCAAGAGACCCAGTACTTC. Translated, it gives CASSLGTGQETQYF.

V gene TRBV2 combines with J gene TRBJ1-6; TRBD1 matches at 7 bases. This CDR3 contains 20 residues. CDR1 and CDR2 (germline): SNHLY, FYNNEI. Trimming took 1 base from V and 0 from J; bases not matched to a gene: 12. This CDR3 reads CASSEGPRGPGGSYNSPLHF. CDR3 sequence (DNA): TGTGCCAGCAGTGAAGGACCACGGGGCCCAGGGGGCTCCTATAATTCACCCCTCCACTTT.

In its sample, this clonotype was seen many times. The chain is built from TRBV6-1 and TRBJ2-5, with unresolved D. The germline V gene encodes CDR1 MNHNS and CDR2 SASEGT. The CDR3 is 14 amino acids. Deletions cut 6 bases from V and 5 bases from J, with 16 bases between. The CDR3 reads CASRAKSHKETQYF. CDR3 in DNA: TGTGCCAGCAGGGCGAAATCACACAAGGAGACCCAGTACTTC.